The T cell receptor (beta chain) under discussion was sequenced for a study of blood T cell repertoires in COVID-19. Trimming cost V 6 bases and J 1 base, with 15 bases left between them. CDR3 length equals 15 residues. CDR1 is KGHSH, CDR2 LQKENI, per germline. Participants' reported clinical history set cohort assignment. Sequencing used immunoSEQ multiplex PCR; TCRdb keeps in-frame clones, though not all of them. The sample lists some 260,000 clones; 75% to 90% were seen once. This chain connects TRBV18 to TRBJ2-5; D is perhaps TRBD1 (5 bases). Sequenced input: PBMCs or T cells enriched from blood (not recorded which). This sequence was found in a woman in her twenties or thirties with acute COVID-19. The CDR3 spells CASSSSRQFQETQYF. The CDR3 nucleotides read TGTGCCAGCTCTTCAAGCAGACAGTTCCAAGAGACCCAGTACTTC. The whole variable domain, filled in from reference TRBV18 and TRBJ2-5, reads NAGVMQNPRHLVRRRGQEARLRCSPMKGHSHVYWYRQLPEEGLKFMVYLQKENIIDESGMPKERFSAEFPKEGPSILRIQQVVRGDSAAYFCASSSSRQFQETQYFGPGTRLLVL.